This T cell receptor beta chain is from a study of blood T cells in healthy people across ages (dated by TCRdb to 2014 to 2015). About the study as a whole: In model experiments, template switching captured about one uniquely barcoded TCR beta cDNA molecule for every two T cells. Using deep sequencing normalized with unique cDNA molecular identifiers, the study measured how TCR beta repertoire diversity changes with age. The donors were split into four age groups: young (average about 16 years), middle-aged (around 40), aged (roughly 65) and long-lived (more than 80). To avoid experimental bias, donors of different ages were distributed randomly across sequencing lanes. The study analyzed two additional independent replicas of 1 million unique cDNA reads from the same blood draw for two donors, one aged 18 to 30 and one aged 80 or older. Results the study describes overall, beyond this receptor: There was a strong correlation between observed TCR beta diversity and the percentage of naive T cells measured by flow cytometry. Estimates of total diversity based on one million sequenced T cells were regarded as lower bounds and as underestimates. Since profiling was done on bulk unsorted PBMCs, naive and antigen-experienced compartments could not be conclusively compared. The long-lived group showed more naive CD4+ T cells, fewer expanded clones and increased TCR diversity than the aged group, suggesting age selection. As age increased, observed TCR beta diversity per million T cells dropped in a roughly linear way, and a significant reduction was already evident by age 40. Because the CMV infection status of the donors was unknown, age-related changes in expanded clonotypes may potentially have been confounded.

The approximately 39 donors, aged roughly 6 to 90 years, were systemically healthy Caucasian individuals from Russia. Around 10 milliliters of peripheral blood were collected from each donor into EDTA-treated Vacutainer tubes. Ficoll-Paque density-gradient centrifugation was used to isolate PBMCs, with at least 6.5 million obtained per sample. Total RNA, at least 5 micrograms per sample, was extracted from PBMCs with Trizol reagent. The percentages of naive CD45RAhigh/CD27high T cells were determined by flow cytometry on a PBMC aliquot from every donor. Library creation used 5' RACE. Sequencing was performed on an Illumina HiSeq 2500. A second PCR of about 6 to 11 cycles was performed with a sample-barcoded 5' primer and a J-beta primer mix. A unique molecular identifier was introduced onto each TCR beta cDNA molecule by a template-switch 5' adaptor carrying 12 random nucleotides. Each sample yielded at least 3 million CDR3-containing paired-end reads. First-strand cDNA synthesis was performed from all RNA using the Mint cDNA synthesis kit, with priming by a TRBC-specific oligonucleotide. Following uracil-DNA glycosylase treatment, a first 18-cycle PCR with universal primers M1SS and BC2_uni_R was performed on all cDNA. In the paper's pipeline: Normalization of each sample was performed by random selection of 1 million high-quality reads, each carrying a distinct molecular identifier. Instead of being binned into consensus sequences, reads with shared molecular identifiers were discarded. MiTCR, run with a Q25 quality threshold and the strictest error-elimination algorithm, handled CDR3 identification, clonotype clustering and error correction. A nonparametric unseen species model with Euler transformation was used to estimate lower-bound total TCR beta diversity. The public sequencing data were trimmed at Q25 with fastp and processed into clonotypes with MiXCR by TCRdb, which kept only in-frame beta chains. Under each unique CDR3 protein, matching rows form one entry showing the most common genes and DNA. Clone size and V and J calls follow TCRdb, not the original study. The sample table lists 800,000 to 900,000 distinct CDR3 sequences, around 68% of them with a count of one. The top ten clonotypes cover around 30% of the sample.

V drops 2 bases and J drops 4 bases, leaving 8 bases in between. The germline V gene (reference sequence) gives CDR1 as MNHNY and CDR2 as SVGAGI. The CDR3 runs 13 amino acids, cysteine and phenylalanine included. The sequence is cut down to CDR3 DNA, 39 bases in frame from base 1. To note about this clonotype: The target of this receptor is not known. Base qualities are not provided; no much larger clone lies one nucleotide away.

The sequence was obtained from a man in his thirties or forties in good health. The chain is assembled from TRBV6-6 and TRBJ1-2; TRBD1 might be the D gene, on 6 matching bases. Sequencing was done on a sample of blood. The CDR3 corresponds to CASSYVDSYGYTF. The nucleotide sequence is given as TGTGCCAGCAGTTACGTGGACAGCTATGGCTACACCTTC.